The T cell receptor beta chain under discussion was sequenced for a study of vaccination effects on CD4 cells after COVID-19. Study at large: Sampling occurred a median 72 days post second dose, range 14 to 241. Study-level results: A shortage of convalescent patients and an absence of early post-infection timepoints characterized the study. Common cold coronavirus cross-reactivity was shown by only 1 of 255 vaccine-induced clones in healthy vaccinees. Late post-vaccination, clones induced by infection and those induced by vaccine underwent marked clonal contraction.

On this clone: Antigen unknown.

Sequencing in the ViraFEST assay came after antigen-specific CD4+ T cells had been expanded with viral peptide pools, which were used to stimulate PBMC. Following a 10-day culture, CD4+ T cells were purified. The vaccine given was either BNT162b2 or mRNA-1273, in two doses. The trim removed 5 bases at V and 5 bases at J, leaving 2 bases unmatched. Germline CDR1 reads MNHEY; CDR2 reads SMNVEV (reference sequence). CDR3 length equals 15 residues. TCRdb's table, derived via immunoSEQ multiplex PCR, lists solely in-frame clones and lacks some. Of 25,000 to 30,000 clones in the sample, over 65% were seen once.

V is TRBV27 and J is TRBJ2-2; 13 nucleotides match TRBD2. The input for sequencing was CD4+ T cells from PBMCs cultured with HCoV-NL63 spike peptides, taken after COVID-19 vaccination. This TCR was sampled from a human donor who received a COVID-19 vaccine. The CDR3 nucleotides read TGTGCCAGCAGTCGACTAGCGGGGGGTACCGGGGAGCTGTTTTTT. Its protein product is CASSRLAGGTGELFF.